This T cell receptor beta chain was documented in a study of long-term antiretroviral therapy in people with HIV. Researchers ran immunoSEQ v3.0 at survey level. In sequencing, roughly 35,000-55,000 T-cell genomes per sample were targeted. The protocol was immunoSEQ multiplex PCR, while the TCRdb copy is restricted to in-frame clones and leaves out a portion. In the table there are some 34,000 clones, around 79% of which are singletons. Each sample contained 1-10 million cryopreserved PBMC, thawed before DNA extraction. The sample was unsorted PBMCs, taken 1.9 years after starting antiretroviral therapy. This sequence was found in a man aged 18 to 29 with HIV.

CDR3 amino acids: CASSLQGAQTSGDTQYF. The CDR3 nucleotides are TGCGCCAGCAGCCTGCAGGGGGCCCAAACAAGCGGGGATACGCAGTATTTT. The chain recombines TRBV5-1 with TRBJ2-3, with TRBD1 matching 8 bases. CDR1 and CDR2 (germline): SGHRS, YFSETQ. V lost 4 bases, J lost 6 bases, and 16 bases stayed unmatched. The CDR3 is made up of 17 amino acids.